This TCR beta chain was captured in a study of Ad26.COV2.S vaccination and SARS-CoV-2 variants. Findings of the study overall: Post-vaccination breadth of spike-specific CD8+ and CD4+ T cell responses was reportedly substantial.

The sample holds one count of this clone. Its specificity is not known. Using immunoSEQ multiplex PCR, the repertoire was profiled, and TCRdb retains in-frame clones only, with some absent. The sample shows 7,000 or so clones, 65% to 85% of them seen only once. The germline V gene has CDR1 MNHEY and CDR2 SVGAGI. This CDR3 comprises 12 residues. Trimming cost V 5 bases and J 6 bases, with 10 bases left between them. The source was peripheral blood, collected after recovery from COVID-19. The TCR comes from a human donor who had recovered from COVID-19. V gene TRBV6-5 combines with J gene TRBJ1-2; weak D call: TRBD1 (5 bases). CDR3 protein: CASSQQENGYTF. In nucleotides, the CDR3 is TGTGCCAGCAGTCAACAGGAAAATGGCTACACCTTC.